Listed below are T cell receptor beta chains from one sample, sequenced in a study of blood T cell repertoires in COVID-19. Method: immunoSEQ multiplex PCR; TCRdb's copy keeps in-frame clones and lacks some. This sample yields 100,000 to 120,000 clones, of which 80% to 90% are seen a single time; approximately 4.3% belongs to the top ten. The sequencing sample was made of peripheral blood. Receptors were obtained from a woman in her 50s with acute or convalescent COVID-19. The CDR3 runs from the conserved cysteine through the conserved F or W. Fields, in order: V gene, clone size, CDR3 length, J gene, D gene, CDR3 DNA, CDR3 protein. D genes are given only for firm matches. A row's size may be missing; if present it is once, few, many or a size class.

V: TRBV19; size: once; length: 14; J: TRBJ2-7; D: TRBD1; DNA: TGTGCCAGTAGTACCTATTCCGACAGGGGCGAGCAGTACTTC; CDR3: CASSTYSDRGEQYF
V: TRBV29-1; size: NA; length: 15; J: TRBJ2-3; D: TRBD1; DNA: TGCAGCGTTGTACTAAACCGGGACAGGGGGGATACGCAGTATTTT; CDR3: CSVVLNRDRGDTQYF
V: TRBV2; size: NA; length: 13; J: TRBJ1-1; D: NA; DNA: TGTGCCAGCAGAGCGGACCGTAACACTGAAGCTTTCTTT; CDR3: CASRADRNTEAFF
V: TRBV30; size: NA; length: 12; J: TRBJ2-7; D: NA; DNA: TGTGCCTGGAGTGTAACCGGGGACGAGCAGTACTTC; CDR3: CAWSVTGDEQYF
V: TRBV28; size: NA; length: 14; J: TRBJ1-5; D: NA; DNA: TGTGCCAGCAGACTCAGGGATGGGAATCAGCCCCAGCATTTT; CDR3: CASRLRDGNQPQHF
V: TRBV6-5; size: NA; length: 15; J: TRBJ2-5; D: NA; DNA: TGTGCCAGCAGTTACAGCGGCTACCCCCAAGAGACCCAGTACTTC; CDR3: CASSYSGYPQETQYF
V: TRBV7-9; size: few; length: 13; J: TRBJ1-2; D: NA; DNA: TGTGCCAGCAGCTTCGTGACGGACAGACAACACACCTTC; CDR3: CASSFVTDRQHTF
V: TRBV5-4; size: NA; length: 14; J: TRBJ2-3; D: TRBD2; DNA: TGTGCCAGCAGTTCTAGCGGGGGGGCTGATACGCAGTATTTT; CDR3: CASSSSGGADTQYF
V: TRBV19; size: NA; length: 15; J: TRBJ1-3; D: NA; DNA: TGTGCCAGTAGTATAGGGGGACACTCTGGAAACACCATATATTTT; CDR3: CASSIGGHSGNTIYF
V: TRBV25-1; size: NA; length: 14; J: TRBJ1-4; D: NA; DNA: TGTGCCAGCAGTGAAACAGGCCACAGTGAAAAACTGTTTTTT; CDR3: CASSETGHSEKLFF
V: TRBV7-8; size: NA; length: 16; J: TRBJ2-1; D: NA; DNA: TGTGCCAGCAGCTCATACCCCAGGGGCTTCTGGAATGAGCAGTTCTTC; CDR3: CASSSYPRGFWNEQFF
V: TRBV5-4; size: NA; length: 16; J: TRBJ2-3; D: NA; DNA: TGTGCCAGCAGCTTGTTTCTATCCTCTATCACAGATACGCAGTATTTT; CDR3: CASSLFLSSITDTQYF